Below are 14 T cell receptor beta chains sequenced from a single sample in a study of control samples from healthy donors and cancer patients. Here immunoSEQ multiplex PCR was the method, and the copy in TCRdb shows in-frame clones only, minus some. Of 130,000 or so clones in the sample, around 93% were seen once. The specimen sequenced was blood. All receptors come from a woman aged 45-65 years in good health.

The rearrangement links TRBV19 to TRBJ2-5, with 8 bases fitting TRBD1. This CDR3 has 13 residues. Trimming at V came to 9 bases and at J to 2 bases, leaving 5 bases not matched to a gene. CDR1 is LNHDA and CDR2 is SQIVND in the germline V gene (reference sequence). DNA of the CDR3: TGTGCCAGGACAGGGGCTCTTCAAGAGACCCAGTACTTC. Protein sequence: CARTGALQETQYF.

The chain employs TRBV2 and TRBJ2-2; D is uncertain. V lost 4 bases, J lost 3 bases, and 15 bases lay in between. In germline, CDR1 is SNHLY, CDR2 FYNNEI. The CDR3 is 16 residues long. The CDR3 loop is CASSGTLSLHTGELFF. CDR3 nucleotide sequence: TGTGCCAGCAGTGGAACTCTATCCCTTCACACCGGGGAGCTGTTTTTT.

This clone was counted once. The chain combines TRBV29-1 with TRBJ2-5, with TRBD1 as a possible D gene (6 bases). Trimming stripped 5 bases from V and 5 bases from J, with 15 bases between. The CDR3 covers 13 residues. Germline V gene data show CDR1 as SQVTM and CDR2 as ANQGSEA. In DNA, the CDR3 is TGCAGCGTTAAGGGGGTAGGTTTGGAGACCCAGTACTTC. This codes for CSVKGVGLETQYF.

This rearrangement joins TRBV19 to TRBJ1-5; D gene ambiguous. The CDR3 is made up of 13 amino acids. Germline V gene sequence: CDR1 LNHDA, CDR2 SQIVND (reference sequence). Trimming removed 7 bases from V and 6 bases from J, with 13 bases in between. CDR3 bases: TGTGCCAGTAACCCCCAGGAGGGTCAGCCCCAGCATTTT. Translation: CASNPQEGQPQHF.

This clone was seen once. The chain joins TRBV3-1 (or the pseudogene TRBV3-2) to TRBJ2-7; unclear D gene. V dropped 1 base and J dropped 11 bases, with 15 bases sitting between them. The CDR3 has 13 residues. The V gene's germline CDR1 is LGHDT and CDR2 YNNKEL (reference sequence). The CDR3 protein is CASSQGASAQEYF. For the CDR3, the DNA is TGTGCCAGCAGCCAAGGAGCGTCGGCCCAAGAGTACTTC.

The CDR3 loop is CASSFGGFYEQYF. DNA for the CDR3: TGTGCCAGCAGTTTCGGGGGCTTCTACGAGCAGTACTTC. This chain links TRBV27 with TRBJ2-7; D is tentatively TRBD1 or TRBD2 (6 bases each). Germline lookup yields CDR1 MNHEY and CDR2 SMNVEV (reference sequence). This CDR3 has 13 residues. The V gene lost 3 bases and the J gene lost 3 bases, with 9 bases spanning the gap.

The DNA for the CDR3 is TGCGCCAGCAGCTCGCCACCGGGACCGCAAAGGGGTGGCTACACCTTC. Translated, it gives CASSSPPGPQRGGYTF. This chain links TRBV4-1 with TRBJ1-2; maybe TRBD1 (5 bases). V was clipped by 5 bases and J by 7 bases, with 23 bases between them. Germline-derived CDR1 and CDR2 are MGHRA and YSYEKL. CDR3 length equals 16 residues.

This clone has just one count. The rearrangement links TRBV13 to TRBJ2-3; tentatively, D is TRBD1 or TRBD2 (6 bases each). The CDR3 loop spans 14 amino acids. Trimming cost V 0 bases and J 3 bases, with 7 bases left between them. The germline V gene has CDR1 PRHDT and CDR2 FYEKMQ (reference sequence). In DNA form, the CDR3 reads TGTGCCAGCAGCTTAGGAGGGGGGACAGATACGCAGTATTTT. It encodes CASSLGGGTDTQYF.

This clone came up a few times. J is TRBJ2-7 and V is TRBV5-4; 9 bases match TRBD2. The germline CDR1 and CDR2 sequences are SGHNT and YYREEE (reference sequence). The length of the CDR3 is 14 residues. The trim removed 3 bases at V and 5 bases at J, leaving 6 bases unmatched. This CDR3 reads CASSSGTSIDEQYF. As DNA, the CDR3 is TGTGCCAGCAGCTCCGGGACTAGCATCGACGAGCAGTACTTC.

This clone came up once. The J gene is TRBJ2-1, the V gene TRBV10-1; D possibly corresponds to TRBD2 (7 bases). V was trimmed by 2 bases and J by 10 bases, leaving 21 bases between them. Germline V gene lookup returns CDR1 WNHNN and CDR2 SYGVQD (reference sequence). The CDR3 sequence is 16 residues long. The CDR3 is CASSEGGGGRWKEQFF. CDR3 bases: TGCGCCAGCAGTGAGGGAGGGGGGGGGCGTTGGAAGGAGCAGTTCTTC.

The chain employs TRBV19 and TRBJ1-3; D gene ambiguous. The CDR3 sequence is 16 residues long. The V and J ends lost 3 bases and 0 bases respectively, with 12 bases between them. The germline V gene encodes CDR1 LNHDA and CDR2 SQIVND (reference sequence). The CDR3 region has the DNA TGTGCCAGTAGTATTGTTGCTCGTATCTCTGGAAACACCATATATTTT. It specifies CASSIVARISGNTIYF.

This clone was found once. V is TRBV6-5 and J is TRBJ2-7, with a weak D call TRBD1 (5 bases). Trimming pared 8 bases from V and 1 base from J, leaving 15 bases between. Looked up from germline, CDR1 is MNHEY and CDR2 is SVGAGI. The CDR3 covers 14 residues. The chain's CDR3 is CASRENPGSYEQYF. CDR3 DNA sequence: TGTGCCAGCCGAGAAAATCCAGGGTCCTACGAGCAGTACTTC.

V is TRBV30 and J is TRBJ2-1; the D is unclear. The V gene lost 2 bases and the J gene lost 15 bases, with 17 bases spanning the gap. CDR1 is GTSNPN and CDR2 is SVGIG in the germline V gene (reference sequence). The CDR3 is 12 amino acids. CDR3 loop: CAWSRAAAKGFF. CDR3 bases: TGTGCCTGGAGTAGGGCAGCCGCTAAGGGGTTCTTC.

This chain links TRBV2 with TRBJ2-7, with D possibly being TRBD1 or TRBD2 (5 bases each). V was trimmed by 0 bases and J by 4 bases, leaving 7 bases between them. This CDR3 region has 13 residues. The germline V gene encodes CDR1 SNHLY and CDR2 FYNNEI. CDR3 residues: CASSEARGYEQYF. CDR3 nucleotide sequence: TGTGCCAGCAGTGAAGCGAGGGGTTACGAGCAGTACTTC.